This passage covers 27 T cell receptor beta chains from one sample sequenced in a study of CD8 T cells in Susac syndrome. It was with random hexamers that roughly 0.5 to 1 ug RNA was reverse transcribed. TCRdb called the immunoSEQ multiplex PCR reads again in MiXCR, with one record for every CDR3 protein. The sample has more than 110,000 distinct CDR3 sequences, 94% seen once; the top ten hold approximately 0.25%. Sequences were obtained from CD8+ T cells from PBMCs. The receptors shown here come from a human donor in good health.

This clonotype has only one observation. This chain uses TRBV24-1 with TRBJ1-1; the D is unclear. Trimming left V 7 bases short and J 0 bases short, with 8 bases between. This CDR3 contains 13 residues. Germline V lookup: CDR1 KGHDR, CDR2 SFDVKD. Written as DNA, the CDR3 is TGTGCCACCAGAAGCAGGATGAACACTGAAGCTTTCTTT. It yields the protein CATRSRMNTEAFF.

The count of this clonotype is one. The CDR3 nucleotides read TGCAGTGCTAGAGCCCGGGACAGGGGGCACGAGCAGTACTTC. Encoded protein: CSARARDRGHEQYF. This chain connects TRBV20-1 to TRBJ2-7; 12 bases line up with TRBD1. The CDR3 length is 14 residues. CDR1 is DFQATT, CDR2 SNEGSKA, per germline (reference sequence). V lost 1 base to trimming and J lost 5 bases; unmatched junction nucleotides: 3.

This chain links TRBV12-3 or TRBV12-4 with TRBJ1-5, with 8 bases that match TRBD1. This CDR3 is built from 14 residues. J lost 7 bases, V lost 1 base, and 3 bases had no gene match. DNA for the CDR3: TGTGCCAGCAGTTTAGACAGGGGGTACCAGCCCCAGCATTTT. The encoded protein is CASSLDRGYQPQHF.

The V and J genes are TRBV29-1 and TRBJ2-7; D is perhaps TRBD1 or TRBD2 (5 bases each). The V end was cut by 7 bases, the J end by 0 bases, with 7 bases between. This CDR3 comprises 11 residues. Germline V gene sequence: CDR1 SQVTM, CDR2 ANQGSEA. The CDR3 nucleotides are TGCAGCGGTGGGACCTCCTACGAGCAGTACTTC. It translates to CSGGTSYEQYF.

The chain couples TRBV29-1 to TRBJ2-5; 11 bases are shared with TRBD2. J was trimmed by 0 bases and V by 4 bases; bases with no gene match: 13. The length of the CDR3 is 18 residues. The V gene's germline CDR1 is SQVTM and CDR2 ANQGSEA. CDR3 DNA sequence: TGCAGCGTTGTGGGTCACCGCGGACTAGCGGGCTACCAAGAGACCCAGTACTTC. This sequence encodes CSVVGHRGLAGYQETQYF. Based on the CDR3 plus reference TRBV29-1 and TRBJ2-5, the full variable domain is SAVISQKPSRDICQRGTSLTIQCQVDSQVTMMFWYRQQPGQSLTLIATANQGSEATYESGFVIDKFPISRPNLTFSTLTVSNMSPEDSSIYLCSVVGHRGLAGYQETQYFGPGTRLLVL.

The CDR3: CSALWYGEQYF. DNA of the CDR3: TGCAGTGCTCTATGGTACGGCGAGCAGTACTTC. The V call is TRBV20-1, the J call TRBJ2-7, with D unclear. V was clipped by 5 bases and J by 6 bases, with 11 bases between them. Germline CDR1 is DFQATT and CDR2 is SNEGSKA (reference sequence). This CDR3 spans 11 amino acids.

This chain links TRBV5-1 with TRBJ2-7; 11 bases align to TRBD1. V trimming: 0 bases; J trimming: 3 bases; junction bases outside the gene matches: 5. The CDR3 consists of 16 residues. Germline V gives CDR1 SGHRS, CDR2 YFSETQ. CDR3 coding DNA: TGCGCCAGCAGCTTGGAGGGGACAGGGGGATTCTACGAGCAGTACTTC. As protein: CASSLEGTGGFYEQYF.

CDR3 nucleotide sequence: TGTGCCAGCAGTTCCGGACTGGAAAACATTCAGTACTTC. It yields the protein CASSSGLENIQYF. This chain connects TRBV28 to TRBJ2-4; D possibly corresponds to TRBD2 (5 bases). This CDR3 region has 13 residues. In germline, CDR1 is MDHEN, CDR2 SYDVKM. Trimming stripped 4 bases from V and 5 bases from J, with 9 bases between.

The chain recombines TRBV27 with TRBJ2-7; 7 positions agree with TRBD2. The CDR3 loop spans 15 amino acids. V gave up 3 bases and J gave up 3 bases; unmatched junction bases: 8. CDR1 and CDR2 (germline): MNHEY, SMNVEV (reference sequence). The CDR3 reads CASSFVLAEHYEQYF. In nucleotides, the CDR3 is TGTGCCAGCAGTTTCGTTCTAGCGGAACACTACGAGCAGTACTTC.

The chain links TRBV28 to TRBJ2-3, with a tentative D call TRBD2 (6 bases). The CDR3 is made up of 14 amino acids. V lost 5 bases to trimming and J lost 4 bases, with 13 bases between them. Germline CDR1 reads MDHEN; CDR2 reads SYDVKM. CDR3 in DNA: TGTGCCAGCAGTCAAAGGACTACTTCAGATACGCAGTATTTT. Its translation is CASSQRTTSDTQYF.

The chain recombines TRBV29-1 with TRBJ2-1; the D call may be TRBD1 or TRBD2 (5 bases each). V lost 5 bases and J lost 6, with 20 bases in between. Germline loops: CDR1 SQVTM, CDR2 ANQGSEA. The CDR3 loop spans 15 amino acids. The CDR3 region is CSVITGTRTVNEQFF. DNA of the CDR3: TGCAGCGTTATCACCGGGACCCGGACCGTCAATGAGCAGTTCTTC.

V usage is TRBV27 and J usage is TRBJ2-1; no clear D gene. Germline CDR1 reads MNHEY; CDR2 reads SMNVEV (reference sequence). CDR3 length equals 16 residues. Trimming left V 6 bases short and J 0 bases short, with 15 bases between. For the CDR3, the DNA is TGTGCCAGCAGCTCTGCCCACCAGAGCTCCTACAATGAGCAGTTCTTC. This codes for CASSSAHQSSYNEQFF.

This clonotype was detected only a few times. J is TRBJ2-1 and V is TRBV29-1, with 7 bases fitting TRBD1. Germline CDR1 reads SQVTM; CDR2 reads ANQGSEA. V gave up 1 base and J gave up 4 bases; unmatched junction bases: 4. The CDR3 runs to 14 residues. In nucleotides, the CDR3 is TGCAGCGTTGAAGTCTCGGGACAGTACAATGAGCAGTTCTTC. It yields the protein CSVEVSGQYNEQFF.

The rearrangement links TRBV7-9 to TRBJ2-5; 13 nucleotides align to TRBD2. Germline V gene sequence: CDR1 SEHNR, CDR2 FQNEAQ (reference sequence). The CDR3 covers 15 residues. The V and J ends lost 5 bases and 5 bases, in that order; junction bases with no gene match: 5. CDR3 protein: CASSLSGLAGETQYF. In DNA form, the CDR3 reads TGTGCCAGCAGCCTGTCGGGACTAGCGGGGGAGACCCAGTACTTC.

The rearrangement joins TRBV28 to TRBJ1-1; D is undetermined. Deletions cut 7 bases from V and 4 bases from J, with 10 bases between. Germline V CDR1 and CDR2: MDHEN, SYDVKM. This CDR3 region has 12 residues. CDR3 amino acids: CASKPGGTEAFF. The CDR3 DNA is TGTGCCAGCAAACCGGGCGGCACTGAAGCTTTCTTT.

V usage is TRBV28 and J usage is TRBJ2-5, with D perhaps matching TRBD2 (6 bases). This CDR3 is 14 amino acids long. The germline gives CDR1 MDHEN, CDR2 SYDVKM. The germline V and J ends were trimmed by 3 bases and 5 bases, with 13 bases remaining between them. In nucleotides, the CDR3 is TGTGCCAGCAGTTTCTCCGGGGGAGTGGAGACCCAGTACTTC. Amino acids: CASSFSGGVETQYF.

The chain has TRBV4-1 and TRBJ2-2; 8 bases map to TRBD1. CDR1 is MGHRA, CDR2 YSYEKL, per germline. The CDR3 loop spans 14 amino acids. Losses at the gene ends were 10 bases for V and 0 bases for J; bases not matched to a gene: 4. The CDR3: CATPDRANTGELFF. The CDR3, as DNA: TGCGCCACCCCGGACAGGGCGAACACCGGGGAGCTGTTTTTT.

This clonotype was recorded only once. J is TRBJ1-1 and V is TRBV29-1, with 7 bases aligning to TRBD1. This CDR3 comprises 11 residues. Germline CDR1 is SQVTM and CDR2 is ANQGSEA. The CDR3 sequence: CRADRETEAFF. CDR3 DNA sequence: TGCAGAGCTGACAGGGAGACTGAAGCTTTCTTT.

This clonotype has more than one count but fewer than ten. V and J are TRBV27 and TRBJ2-3; tentatively, D is TRBD1 (5 bases). The CDR3 contains 15 residues. Deletions cut 3 bases from V and 0 bases from J, with 10 bases between. In germline, CDR1 is MNHEY, CDR2 SMNVEV (reference sequence). Here the CDR3 DNA reads TGTGCCAGCAGTTTCCAGGGCTCTAGCACAGATACGCAGTATTTT. It encodes CASSFQGSSTDTQYF.

This clonotype has a single count. The CDR3 sequence: CASSAGVGEQYF. The CDR3 DNA is TGTGCCAGCAGCGCAGGGGTCGGCGAGCAGTACTTC. The rearrangement joins TRBV7-6 to TRBJ2-7; D perhaps matches TRBD1 (6 bases). Trimming took off 5 bases at V and 6 bases at J, with 11 bases between the two ends. The CDR3 spans 12 residues. CDR1 SGHVS and CDR2 FNYEAQ come from the germline V gene.

The rearrangement uses TRBV6-2 or TRBV6-3 and TRBJ2-1; 8 nucleotides align to TRBD2. V lost 6 bases, J lost 7 bases, and 14 bases stayed unmatched. Looked up from germline, CDR1 is MNHEY and CDR2 is SVGEGT. CDR3 length equals 16 residues. This chain's CDR3 is CASRSPAAGEGNEQFF. CDR3 sequence (DNA): TGTGCCAGCAGGAGTCCCGCAGCGGGAGAGGGAAATGAGCAGTTCTTC.

In its sample, this clonotype was seen a few times. J is TRBJ2-3 and V is TRBV29-1, with D possibly being TRBD1 or TRBD2 (6 bases each). Germline V gene sequence: CDR1 SQVTM, CDR2 ANQGSEA. V was cut by 4 bases and J by 2 bases, with 10 bases left in between. The CDR3 consists of 13 residues. This chain's CDR3 is CSVVGGFTDTQYF. CDR3 DNA sequence: TGCAGCGTTGTCGGGGGCTTCACAGATACGCAGTATTTT.

The V call is TRBV6-2 or TRBV6-3, the J call TRBJ2-1; TRBD2 is a possible D gene (5 bases). The V gene's germline CDR1 is MNHEY and CDR2 SVGEGT. CDR3 length: 15 residues. V was cut by 2 bases and J by 9 bases, with 17 bases left in between. The CDR3 spells CASSYLFGLPSEQFF. The CDR3, as DNA: TGTGCCAGCAGTTACCTCTTCGGACTTCCCAGTGAGCAGTTCTTC.

The genes are TRBV27 and TRBJ1-1, with 7 bases fitting TRBD1. Germline V gene sequence: CDR1 MNHEY, CDR2 SMNVEV (reference sequence). The CDR3 length is 14 residues. Trimming at V came to 2 bases and at J to 2 bases, leaving 2 bases not matched to a gene. The CDR3 region is CASSLRQGNTEAFF. The CDR3 nucleotides are TGTGCCAGCAGTTTAAGACAGGGCAACACTGAAGCTTTCTTT.

V and J are TRBV20-1 and TRBJ2-7; TRBD2 matches 8 bases. The V and J ends lost 8 bases and 3 bases, in that order; junction bases with no gene match: 12. Germline CDR1 DFQATT, CDR2 SNEGSKA (reference sequence). This CDR3 spans 14 amino acids. The CDR3 region has the DNA TGCAGTACCCCACGGGAGGGGCCGGACTACGAGCAGTACTTC. This encodes CSTPREGPDYEQYF.

The V gene is TRBV27, the J gene TRBJ1-4, with 7 positions matching TRBD1. CDR1 is MNHEY, CDR2 SMNVEV, per germline (reference sequence). The junction had 4 bases not matched to a gene; V was cut back by 3 bases and J by 6 bases. The CDR3 loop spans 14 amino acids. In nucleotides, the CDR3 is TGTGCCAGCAGTTTTAAGGGGGCGGATGAAAAACTGTTTTTT. Its translation: CASSFKGADEKLFF.

The chain joins TRBV20-1 to TRBJ2-1; TRBD2 matches 9 bases. The V gene's germline CDR1 is DFQATT and CDR2 SNEGSKA (reference sequence). J gave up 0 bases and V 3 bases, and 6 bases lay outside the gene matches. This CDR3 is built from 16 residues. As DNA, the CDR3 is TGCAGTGCTAGGGAACTAGCGGGTACCTCCTACAATGAGCAGTTCTTC. Translation gives CSARELAGTSYNEQFF.